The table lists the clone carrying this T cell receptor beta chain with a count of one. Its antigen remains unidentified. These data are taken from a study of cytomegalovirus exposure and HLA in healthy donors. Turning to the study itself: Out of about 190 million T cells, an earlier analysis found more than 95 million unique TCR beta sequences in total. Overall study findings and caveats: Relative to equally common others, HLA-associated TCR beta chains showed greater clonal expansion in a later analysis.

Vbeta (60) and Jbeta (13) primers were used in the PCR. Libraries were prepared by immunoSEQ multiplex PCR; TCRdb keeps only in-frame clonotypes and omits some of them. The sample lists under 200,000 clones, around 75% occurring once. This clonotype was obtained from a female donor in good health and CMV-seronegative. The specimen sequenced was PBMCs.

The chain's CDR3 is CASSLQRLTYEQYF. In nucleotides, the CDR3 is TGTGCCAGCAGCCTCCAGCGGTTAACCTACGAGCAGTACTTC. The chain combines TRBV7-2 with TRBJ2-7, with D tentatively TRBD2 (5 bases). The CDR3 runs to 14 residues. Trimming shortened V by 5 bases and J by 2 bases, and 13 bases separated the two germline ends. CDR1 and CDR2 from the germline V gene are SGHTA and FQGNSA. The whole variable domain, filled in from reference TRBV7-2 and TRBJ2-7, reads GAGVSQSPSNKVTEKGKDVELRCDPISGHTALYWYRQSLGQGLEFLIYFQGNSAPDKSGLPSDRFSAERTGGSVSTLTIQRTQQEDSAVYLCASSLQRLTYEQYFGPGTRLTVT.